One TCR beta chain is described in this entry. TEMRA sorting relied on memory subsets defined by CD27 and CD45RA staining. This sample was taken from a study of CD8 T cells in Susac syndrome. Reverse transcription of about 0.5 to 1 ug RNA was performed with random hexamers. A single record per CDR3 protein comes from TCRdb applying MiXCR to the immunoSEQ multiplex PCR reads. The sample holds 1,600 or so distinct CDR3 sequences; about 64% are singletons and the top ten take over 15%. Material: CD8+ TEMRA cells from PBMCs. The subset is: FACS-sorted terminally differentiated effector memory CD8+ T cells re-expressing CD45RA (CD8+ TEMRA). The sequence was obtained from a human donor with Susac syndrome.

The CDR3 sequence is CASTFSVTAGGGWTGELFF. The CDR3 bases are TGTGCCAGCACCTTCTCGGTTACGGCCGGGGGGGGGTGGACCGGGGAGCTGTTTTTT. The chain couples TRBV13 to TRBJ2-2, with 8 bases that match TRBD2. The CDR3 length is 19 residues. Germline V gene lookup returns CDR1 PRHDT and CDR2 FYEKMQ (reference sequence). V lost 7 bases to trimming and J lost 5 bases; unmatched junction nucleotides: 21.